This entry concerns a single TCR beta chain. The data are from a study of blood T cell repertoires in COVID-19. The CDR3 sequence is 16 residues long. V was clipped by 5 bases and J by 4 bases; unmatched bases: 9. Germline values: CDR1 MGHRA, CDR2 YSYEKL. Only in-frame clones appear in the TCRdb table, and some are missing; sequencing was by immunoSEQ multiplex PCR. The data contain around 240,000 clones, about 90% of them seen just once; the ten biggest clones take up about 1.2%. Input material: PBMCs or T cells enriched from blood (not recorded which). This rearrangement joins TRBV4-1 to TRBJ1-2; 11 positions agree with TRBD1. The sequence was collected from a human donor in a cohort exposed to, infected with or recovered from COVID-19 (not recorded which). The donor label of this sample is uncertain. The CDR3 sequence: CASSSGTGGSFYGYTF. The DNA of the CDR3 is TGCGCCAGCAGCTCCGGGACAGGGGGTTCCTTCTATGGCTACACCTTC.